The source of this T cell receptor (beta chain) is a study of regulatory T cells in long-lasting Graves disease. The study, taken as a whole, reports: Sample size was small, which may have lowered accuracy.

Building of the TCR beta libraries involved iRepertoire HTBI primers and Arm-PCR of CDR3 regions. As processed by the authors: Spanning all samples, the identified segments comprised 60 to 70 TRBV and more than 11 TRBJ. TCRdb ran MiXCR on the multiplex PCR reads and lists one entry per CDR3 protein. It is TCRdb's table, rather than the study itself, that gives the V and J calls and clone size. The profile covers over 500,000 distinct CDR3 sequences, with about 16% appearing a single time and more than 10% taken by the ten largest. Turning to this clonotype: Its antigen is unidentified. This could be a read error, since a much larger clone is one nucleotide away. Lacking the conserved final phenylalanine or tryptophan, this CDR3 likely reflects a read error.

The V segment lost 0 bases and the J segment 6 bases; nucleotides outside the gene matches: 4. The germline V gene encodes CDR1 SGHKS and CDR2 YYEKEE (reference sequence). The CDR3 runs to 14 residues. Sample time point: newly diagnosed GD, antithyroid drugs for less than 3 months. Preparation of the TCR library used RNA extracted from PBMCs. One endocrinology department in Xi'an, China, was where patients came from. These data also formed part of another study, on T cells in Graves' hyperthyroidism and ophthalmopathy.

Sequenced material: peripheral blood mononuclear cells (PBMCs), taken at new diagnosis, from a patient treated with antithyroid drugs. The chain uses TRBV5-5 and TRBJ2-3; 7 bases agree with TRBD1. This receptor was obtained from a man aged 18 to 35 with Graves disease. CDR3 protein: CASSLAGTEDTQYS. CDR3 coding DNA: TGTGCCAGCAGCTTGGCCGGGACAGAGGATACGCAGTATTCT.